This TCR beta chain was observed in a study of blood T cells in healthy people across ages. In the study overall: Template switching recovered approximately one barcoded beta molecule for every two T cells.

The study drew donors from healthy Caucasian individuals in Russia aged about 6 to 100. Extraction of total RNA produced a minimum of 5 micrograms from each sample. The V end was cut by 7 bases, the J end by 2 bases, with 6 bases between. In germline, CDR1 is MDHEN, CDR2 SYDVKM. The CDR3 runs to 12 residues. The use of a sample-barcoded 5' primer and a J-beta primer mix characterized a second PCR of roughly 6 to 11 cycles. TCRdb processed the 5' RACE reads anew with MiXCR; each CDR3 protein has one entry. The repertoire includes about 290,000 distinct CDR3 sequences, 25% to 30% of them detected once, and 29% sits in the top ten.

The rearrangement links TRBV28 to TRBJ2-4; no clear D gene. This sequence originates from a woman aged 70-85 years in good health. Sequencing used blood. CDR3 DNA sequence: TGTGCCAGCATGGAATCCAAAAACATTCAGTACTTC. Translation gives CASMESKNIQYF. Using reference TRBV28 and TRBJ2-4 for the parts outside the CDR3, the full variable domain is DVKVTQSSRYLVKRTGEKVFLECVQDMDHENMFWYRQDPGLGLRLIYFSYDVKMKEKGDIPEGYSVSREKKERFSLILESASTNQTSMYLCASMESKNIQYFGAGTRLSVL.